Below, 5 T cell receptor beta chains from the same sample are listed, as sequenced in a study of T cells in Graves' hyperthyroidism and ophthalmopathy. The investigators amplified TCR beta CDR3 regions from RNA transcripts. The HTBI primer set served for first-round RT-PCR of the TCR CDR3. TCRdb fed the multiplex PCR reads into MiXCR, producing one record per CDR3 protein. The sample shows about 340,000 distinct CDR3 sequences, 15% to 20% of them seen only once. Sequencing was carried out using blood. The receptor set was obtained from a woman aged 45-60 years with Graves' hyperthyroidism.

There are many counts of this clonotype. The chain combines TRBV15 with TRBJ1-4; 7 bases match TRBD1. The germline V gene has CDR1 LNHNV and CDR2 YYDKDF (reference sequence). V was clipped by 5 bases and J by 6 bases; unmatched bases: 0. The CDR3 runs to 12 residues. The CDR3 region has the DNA TGTGCCACCAGCCAGGGGGATGAAAAACTGTTTTTT. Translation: CATSQGDEKLFF. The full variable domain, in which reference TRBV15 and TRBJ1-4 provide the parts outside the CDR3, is DAMVIQNPRYQVTQFGKPVTLSCSQTLNHNVMYWYQQKSSQAPKLLFHYYDKDFNNEADTPDNFQSRRPNTSFCFLDIRSPGLGDTAMYLCATSQGDEKLFFGSGTQLSVL.

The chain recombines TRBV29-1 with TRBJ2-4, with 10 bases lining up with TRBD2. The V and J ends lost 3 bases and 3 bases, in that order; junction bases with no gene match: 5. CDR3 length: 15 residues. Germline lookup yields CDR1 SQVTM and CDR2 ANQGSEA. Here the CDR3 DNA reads TGCAGCGTTGAGGCCCAGCGGGAGGGCAAAAACATTCAGTACTTC. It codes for CSVEAQREGKNIQYF.

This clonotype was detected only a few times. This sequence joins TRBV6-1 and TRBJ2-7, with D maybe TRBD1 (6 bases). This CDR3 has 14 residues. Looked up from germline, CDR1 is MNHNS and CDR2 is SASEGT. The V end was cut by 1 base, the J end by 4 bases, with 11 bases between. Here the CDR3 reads CASSEGTGNYEQYF. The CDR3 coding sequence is TGTGCCAGCAGTGAAGGAACAGGGAATTACGAGCAGTACTTC.

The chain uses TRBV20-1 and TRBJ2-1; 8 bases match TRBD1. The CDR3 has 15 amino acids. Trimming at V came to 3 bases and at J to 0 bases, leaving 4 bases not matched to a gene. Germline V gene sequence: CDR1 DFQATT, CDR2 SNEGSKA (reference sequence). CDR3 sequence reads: CSASPGGFSYNEQFF. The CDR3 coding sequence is TGCAGTGCTAGCCCAGGGGGCTTCTCCTACAATGAGCAGTTCTTC.

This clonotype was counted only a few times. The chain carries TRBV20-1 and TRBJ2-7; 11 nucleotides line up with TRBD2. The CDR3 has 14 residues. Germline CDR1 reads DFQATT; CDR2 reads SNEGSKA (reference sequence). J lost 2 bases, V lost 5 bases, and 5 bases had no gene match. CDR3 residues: CSAGGTSGPYEQYF. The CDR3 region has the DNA TGCAGTGCTGGTGGGACTAGCGGCCCCTACGAGCAGTACTTC.